This T cell receptor (beta chain) was documented in a study of T cells in Graves' hyperthyroidism and ophthalmopathy (dated by TCRdb to between 2017 and 2020). General notes on the study: TCR V-J signatures able to tell the groups apart were searched for in a discovery cohort of 95 or so patients, of whom over 40 had Graves' ophthalmopathy and around 58 had stable Graves' hyperthyroidism. Prospective prediction of ophthalmopathy was tested in an independent validation cohort of 18 to 20 hyperthyroidism patients and some 17 patients who later progressed to ophthalmopathy. The roughly 100 discovery patients were randomly divided into training and test sets at a 7:3 ratio. Thyroid tissue and blood T-cell repertoires from more than five Graves' hyperthyroidism patients were also compared in the study. After blood sampling, hyperthyroidism patients were treated with methimazole at a starting dose of 30 mg daily, and ophthalmopathy patients were treated with high-dose intravenous methylprednisolone. The paper describes TCR Vbeta CDR3 sequencing of 135 peripheral blood samples, made up of under 50 ophthalmopathy patients, 70 to 75 hyperthyroidism patients and some 17 progressor patients.

A distance of 12 bases separates the germline ends of V and J, which lose 6 bases and 0 bases respectively. Its CDR3 holds 14 amino acids, cysteine through phenylalanine. Only the CDR3 DNA is retained, 42 bases long and in frame from the first base. Any patient with an uncontrolled infection, another autoimmune disease, pregnancy or lactation was excluded. Diagnoses relied on clinical symptoms, serum thyroxine and TRAb, thyroid ultrasound and orbital computed tomography. Total RNA was extracted with Trizol reagent, and quality was checked on an Agilent 2100 Bioanalyzer. The TCR beta CDR3 regions were amplified from RNA transcripts. For the first round of RT-PCR on the TCR CDR3, the HTBI primer set was used together with the Qiagen OneStep RT-PCR kit. Libraries were constructed in a second round of multiplex PCR, after which size selection and purification were performed. Paired-end sequencing of the libraries was performed with 100 bp reads on an Illumina HiSeq2000. In the original analysis: SOAPnuke was used to process the raw data, throwing out any read that contained adapters or uncalled bases, had a mean Phred below 15, or lacked an exact constant-primer or identifier match. COPE v1.2.5 was used to merge high-quality paired reads, and clonotypes were defined as unique nucleotide sequences. Clonotypes were aligned to IMGT TRBV, TRBD and TRBJ reference segments using MiTCR v1.1. Only V-J combinations with frequency above 0.0001, covering 99.2% of repertoires, were analysed. A TCS score was defined as the ratio of F50 (clonal expansion) to E x V (chaos), with BLOSUM62-based TCRdist applied between CDR3 peptides within each V-J. Welch's t-statistics and random forest reduced around 520 V-J features to 13, which were used in a naive Bayes classifier (R e1071). The Morisita-Horn index was used to measure how similar the thyroid and blood repertoires were. In TCRdb, the public reads were trimmed at Q25 with fastp and aligned with MiXCR, with productive beta chains retained. Rows merge per CDR3 protein into single entries with the most common DNA and genes. These V and J calls rely on TCRdb rather than the paper's analysis. This sample holds roughly 500,000 distinct CDR3 sequences; 46% were observed only once. The ten biggest clones cover around 47% of the sample.

As concerns this clonotype: No antigen is known for it. No base qualities exist here, and no much larger clone lies one base off it.

Broad study findings and their caveats: Blood samples also contained most of the expanded thyroid clonotypes (frequency above 0.001), which suggests that blood repertoires may reflect thyroid immune responses. In validation, progression to ophthalmopathy was predicted by the model with roughly 71% sensitivity and just over 72% specificity, a median of roughly 6.4 months before onset. Ophthalmopathy was separated from stable hyperthyroidism by a 13 V-J signature model, with roughly 88% sensitivity and 81% to 83% specificity obtained in cross-validation and 80%/75% obtained in testing. Sample size was not statistically predetermined, and investigators were not blinded to group allocation.

The sequence came from an adult woman with Graves' disease, either hyperthyroidism or ophthalmopathy (not recorded which). The specimen sequenced was peripheral blood or thyroid tissue (not recorded which). The sequence joins TRBV12-3 or TRBV12-4 to TRBJ2-7, with the D call tentatively TRBD1 or TRBD2, each fitting 5 bases. This receptor has the CDR3 CASSREGISYEQYF. The nucleotides are TGTGCCAGCAGCAGAGAGGGGATCTCCTACGAGCAGTACTTC.